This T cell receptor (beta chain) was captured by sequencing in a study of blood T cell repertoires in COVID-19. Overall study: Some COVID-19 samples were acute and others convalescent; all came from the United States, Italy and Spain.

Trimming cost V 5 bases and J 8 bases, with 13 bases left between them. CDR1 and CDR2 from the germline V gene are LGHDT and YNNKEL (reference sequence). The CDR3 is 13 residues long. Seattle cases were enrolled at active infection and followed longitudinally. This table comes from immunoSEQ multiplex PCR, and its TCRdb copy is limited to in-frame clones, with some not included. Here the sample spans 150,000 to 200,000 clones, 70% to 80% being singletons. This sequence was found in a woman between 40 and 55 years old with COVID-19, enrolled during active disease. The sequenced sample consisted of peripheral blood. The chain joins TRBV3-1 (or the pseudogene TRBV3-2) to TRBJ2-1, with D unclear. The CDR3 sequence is CASSSSLRDEQFF. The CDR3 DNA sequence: TGTGCCAGCAGCTCCTCCCTACGAGATGAGCAGTTCTTC.